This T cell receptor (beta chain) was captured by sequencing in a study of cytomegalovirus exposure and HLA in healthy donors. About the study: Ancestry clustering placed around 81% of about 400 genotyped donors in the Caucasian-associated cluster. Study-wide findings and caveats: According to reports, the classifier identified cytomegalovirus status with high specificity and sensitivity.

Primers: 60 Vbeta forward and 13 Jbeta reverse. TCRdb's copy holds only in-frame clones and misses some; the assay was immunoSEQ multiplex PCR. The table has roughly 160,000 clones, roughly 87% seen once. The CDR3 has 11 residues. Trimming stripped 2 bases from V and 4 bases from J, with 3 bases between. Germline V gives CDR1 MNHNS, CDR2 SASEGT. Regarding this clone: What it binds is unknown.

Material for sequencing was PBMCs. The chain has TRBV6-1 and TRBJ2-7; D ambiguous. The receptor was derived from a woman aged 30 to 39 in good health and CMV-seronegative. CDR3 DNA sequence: TGTGCCAGCAGTGAACTGTACGAGCAGTACTTC. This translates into CASSELYEQYF.